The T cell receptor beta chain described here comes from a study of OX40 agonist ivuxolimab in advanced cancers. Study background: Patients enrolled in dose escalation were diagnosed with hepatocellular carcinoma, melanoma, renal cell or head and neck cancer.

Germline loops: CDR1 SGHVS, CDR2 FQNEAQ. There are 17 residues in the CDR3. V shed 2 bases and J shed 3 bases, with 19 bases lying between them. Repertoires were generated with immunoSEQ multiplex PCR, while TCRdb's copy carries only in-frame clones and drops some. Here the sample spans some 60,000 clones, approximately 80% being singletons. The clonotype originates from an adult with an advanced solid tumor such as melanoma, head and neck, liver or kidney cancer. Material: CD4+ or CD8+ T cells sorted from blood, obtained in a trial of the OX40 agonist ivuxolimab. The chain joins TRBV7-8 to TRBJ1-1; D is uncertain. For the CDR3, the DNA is TGTGCCAGCAGCTTAATGGCTTTGTTCAGCGGAGACACTGAAGCTTTCTTT. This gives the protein CASSLMALFSGDTEAFF. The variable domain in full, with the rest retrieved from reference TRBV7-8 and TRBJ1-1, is GAGVSQSPRYKVAKRGQDVALRCDPISGHVSLFWYQQALGQGPEFLTYFQNEAQLDKSGLPSDRFFAERPEGSVSTLKIQRTQQEDSAVYLCASSLMALFSGDTEAFFGQGTRLTVV.